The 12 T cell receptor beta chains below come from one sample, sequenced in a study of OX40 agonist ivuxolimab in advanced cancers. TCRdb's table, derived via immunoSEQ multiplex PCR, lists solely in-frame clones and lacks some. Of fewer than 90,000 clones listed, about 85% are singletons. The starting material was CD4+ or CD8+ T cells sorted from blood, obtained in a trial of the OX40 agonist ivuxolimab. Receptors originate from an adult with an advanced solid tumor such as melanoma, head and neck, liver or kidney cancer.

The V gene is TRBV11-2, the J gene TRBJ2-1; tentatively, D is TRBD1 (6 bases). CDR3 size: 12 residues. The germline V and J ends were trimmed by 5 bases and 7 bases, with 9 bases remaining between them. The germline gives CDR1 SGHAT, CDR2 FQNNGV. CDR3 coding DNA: TGTGCCAGCAGCCACAGGGCGAATGAGCAGTTCTTC. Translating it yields CASSHRANEQFF. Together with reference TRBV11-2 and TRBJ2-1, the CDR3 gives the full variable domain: EAGVAQSPRYKIIEKRQSVAFWCNPISGHATLYWYQQILGQGPKLLIQFQNNGVVDDSQLPKDRFSAERLKGVDSTLKIQPAKLEDSAVYLCASSHRANEQFFGPGTRLTVL.

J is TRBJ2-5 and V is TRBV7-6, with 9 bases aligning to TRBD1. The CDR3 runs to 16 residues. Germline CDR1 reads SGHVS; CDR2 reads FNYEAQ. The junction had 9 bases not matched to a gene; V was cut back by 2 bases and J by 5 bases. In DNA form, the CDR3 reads TGTGCCAGCAGCTTATCGACAGGGGGATTCCTCGAGACCCAGTACTTC. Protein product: CASSLSTGGFLETQYF.

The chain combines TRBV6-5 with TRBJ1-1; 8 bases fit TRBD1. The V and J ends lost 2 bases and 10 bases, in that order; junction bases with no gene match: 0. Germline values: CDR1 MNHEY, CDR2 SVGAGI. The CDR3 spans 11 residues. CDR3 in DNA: TGTGCCAGCAGTTACGGACAGGGAGCTTTCTTT. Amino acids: CASSYGQGAFF.

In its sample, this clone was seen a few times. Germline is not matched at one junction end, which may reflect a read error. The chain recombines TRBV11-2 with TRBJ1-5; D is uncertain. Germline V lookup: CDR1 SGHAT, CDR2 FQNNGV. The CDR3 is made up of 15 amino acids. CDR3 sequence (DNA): TGTGCCAGCAGCCTAGACGGGTATAGCAATCAGCCCCAGCATTTT. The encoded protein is CASSLDGYSNQPQHF.

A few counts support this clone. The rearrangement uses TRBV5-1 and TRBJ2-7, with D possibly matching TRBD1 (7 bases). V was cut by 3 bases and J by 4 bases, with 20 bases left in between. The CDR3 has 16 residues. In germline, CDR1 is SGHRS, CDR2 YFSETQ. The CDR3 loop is CASSSQIRGERYEQYF. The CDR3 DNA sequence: TGCGCCAGCAGCTCCCAAATCAGGGGGGAGCGATACGAGCAGTACTTC.

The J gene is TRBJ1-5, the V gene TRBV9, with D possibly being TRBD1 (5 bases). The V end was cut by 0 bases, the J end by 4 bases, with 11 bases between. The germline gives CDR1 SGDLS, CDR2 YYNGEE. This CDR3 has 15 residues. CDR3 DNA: TGTGCCAGCAGCGTAGGTGGCGGGGGGAATCAGCCCCAGCATTTT. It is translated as CASSVGGGGNQPQHF.

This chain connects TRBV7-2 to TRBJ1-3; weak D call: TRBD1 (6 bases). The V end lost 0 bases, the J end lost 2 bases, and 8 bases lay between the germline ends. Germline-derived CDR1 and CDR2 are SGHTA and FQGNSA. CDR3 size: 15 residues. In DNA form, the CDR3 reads TGTGCCAGCAGCTTAGCACAGGGTCCTGGAAACACCATATATTTT. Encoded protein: CASSLAQGPGNTIYF.

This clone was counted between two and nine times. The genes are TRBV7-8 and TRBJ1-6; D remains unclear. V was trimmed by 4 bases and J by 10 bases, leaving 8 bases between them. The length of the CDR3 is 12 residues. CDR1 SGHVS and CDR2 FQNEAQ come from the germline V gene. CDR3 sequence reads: CASSSRESPLHF. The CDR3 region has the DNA TGTGCCAGCAGCTCCCGAGAGTCACCCCTCCACTTT.

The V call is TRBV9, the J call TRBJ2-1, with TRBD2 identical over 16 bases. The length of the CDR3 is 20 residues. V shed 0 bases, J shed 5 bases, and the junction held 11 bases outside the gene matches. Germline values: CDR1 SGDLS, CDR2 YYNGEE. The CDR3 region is CASSVEIPGLAGGPHNEQFF. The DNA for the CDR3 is TGTGCCAGCAGCGTAGAGATCCCGGGACTAGCGGGAGGGCCCCACAATGAGCAGTTCTTC.

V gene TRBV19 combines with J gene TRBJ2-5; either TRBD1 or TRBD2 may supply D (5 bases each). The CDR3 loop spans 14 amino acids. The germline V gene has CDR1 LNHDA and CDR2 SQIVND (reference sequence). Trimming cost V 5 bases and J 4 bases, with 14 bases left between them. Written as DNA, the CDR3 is TGTGCCAGTAGTCGGGCAGGGACGGGAGAGACCCAGTACTTC. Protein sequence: CASSRAGTGETQYF.

The CDR3 protein is CASSQGVEAFF. The CDR3 DNA follows: TGTGCCAGCAGCCAGGGGGTTGAAGCTTTCTTT. The chain links TRBV4-2 to TRBJ1-1, with D perhaps matching TRBD1 (5 bases). CDR3 size: 11 residues. Trimming cost V 3 bases and J 7 bases, with 6 bases left between them. Germline V gene data show CDR1 as LGHNA and CDR2 as YNFKEQ.

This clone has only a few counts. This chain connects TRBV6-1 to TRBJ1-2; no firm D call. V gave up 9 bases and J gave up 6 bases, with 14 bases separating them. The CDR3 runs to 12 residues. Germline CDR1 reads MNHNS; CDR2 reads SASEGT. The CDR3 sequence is CASRGSVDGYTF. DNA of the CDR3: TGTGCCAGTAGAGGCTCGGTCGATGGCTACACCTTC.